This T cell receptor (beta chain) originates from a study of technical replicates of blood from several donors. CDR1 is SGHVS, CDR2 FNYEAQ, per germline. The CDR3 is 13 residues long. Trimming removed 1 base at V and 5 bases at J, with 8 bases between. Sequencing was performed with immunoSEQ multiplex PCR; in TCRdb, only in-frame clones are kept and a portion is missing. This sample has roughly 72,000 clones; around 90% occur once, and the top ten carry approximately 0.4%. The sample comprised T cells isolated from PBMCs. The clonotype comes from a human donor in good health. The rearrangement joins TRBV7-6 to TRBJ2-5, with D maybe TRBD2 (5 bases). The CDR3 DNA reads as TGTGCCAGCAGCTTAGGAGGGAAGGAGACCCAGTACTTC. Translating it yields CASSLGGKETQYF. Full variable domain (missing parts from reference TRBV7-6 and TRBJ2-5): GAGVSQSPRYKVTKRGQDVALRCDPISGHVSLYWYRQALGQGPEFLTYFNYEAQQDKSGLPNDRFSAERPEGSISTLTIQRTEQRDSAMYRCASSLGGKETQYFGPGTRLLVL.